These 24 T cell receptor beta chains share one sample of origin, sequenced in a study of coeliac disease. Only in-frame clones appear in the TCRdb table, and some are missing; sequencing was by immunoSEQ multiplex PCR. The table records about 960 clones, around three fifths of them present only once. Sequenced: lamina propria lymphocytes from the gut. The receptors here all came from a woman aged 45-65 years with celiac disease on a gluten-free diet.

A note on this clone: At one boundary the junction diverges from the germline segment, which might be a read error. The rearrangement links TRBV6-6 to TRBJ1-6; the D is unclear. The germline V gene has CDR1 MNHNY and CDR2 SVGAGI (reference sequence). This CDR3 is 15 amino acids long. This CDR3 reads CASRDTASYNSPLHF. DNA for the CDR3: TGTGCCAGCAGAGACACCGCCTCCTATAATTCCCCCCTCCACTTT.

V and J are TRBV27 and TRBJ2-7; 11 bases fit TRBD2. This CDR3 region has 16 residues. V was pared by 10 bases and J by 3 bases, with 14 bases of the junction left unmatched. CDR1 and CDR2 (germline): MNHEY, SMNVEV (reference sequence). The CDR3 loop is CATTTVGTSGLYEQYF. CDR3 nucleotides: TGTGCCACCACTACCGTCGGGACTAGCGGTCTCTACGAGCAGTACTTC.

This clone came up a few times. The gene calls are TRBV7-9 and TRBJ1-1; 10 bases line up with TRBD1. This CDR3 has 16 residues. The V gene's germline CDR1 is SEHNR and CDR2 FQNEAQ (reference sequence). The ends lost 4 bases at V and 7 bases at J; junction bases unmatched: 12. Here the CDR3 reads CASSSPGQGLSFEAFF. The CDR3 DNA reads TGTGCCAGCAGCTCACCGGGACAGGGGTTGAGTTTTGAAGCTTTCTTT.

The V gene is TRBV7-6, the J gene TRBJ1-4; D gene ambiguous. The CDR3 totals 15 residues. Trimming took 5 bases from V and 12 from J, leaving 22 bases between them. Germline V lookup: CDR1 SGHVS, CDR2 FNYEAQ. This CDR3 is CASSPLGPPGEELFF. DNA for the CDR3: TGTGCCAGCAGCCCACTGGGCCCTCCTGGGGAGGAACTGTTTTTT. The whole variable domain, filled in from reference TRBV7-6 and TRBJ1-4, reads GAGVSQSPRYKVTKRGQDVALRCDPISGHVSLYWYRQALGQGPEFLTYFNYEAQQDKSGLPNDRFSAERPEGSISTLTIQRTEQRDSAMYRCASSPLGPPGEELFFGSGTQLSVL.

On this clone itself: Within the sample, other DNA sequences also encode this same CDR3. This sequence joins TRBV21-1 and TRBJ2-1; TRBD2, the D gene given by the table, was not confirmed from the DNA. TRBV21-1 represents a pseudogene. This CDR3 is built from 16 residues. The CDR3 region has the DNA TGTGCCAGCTCCACCCCCGGGACTAGCGGGAGGGGTGAGCAGTTCTTC. It specifies CASSTPGTSGRGEQFF.

The V and J genes are TRBV18 and TRBJ1-1; D gene unclear. The CDR3 has 14 amino acids. Looked up from germline, CDR1 is KGHSH and CDR2 is LQKENI. Trimming cost V 1 base and J 4 bases, with 10 bases left between them. The CDR3 nucleotides read TGTGCCAGCTCACCACGGGGAGGCGGCACTGAAGCTTTCTTT. It translates to CASSPRGGGTEAFF.

The table lists this clone with a count of one. The chain recombines TRBV11-2 with TRBJ2-5, with D maybe TRBD2 (5 bases). This CDR3 comprises 14 residues. Germline V gives CDR1 SGHAT, CDR2 FQNNGV. Trimming removed 5 bases at V and 2 bases at J, with 12 bases between. The CDR3, as DNA: TGTGCCAGCAGCCGGGGAAGATTACAAGAGACCCAGTACTTC. This sequence encodes CASSRGRLQETQYF.

This clone was observed a handful of times. This CDR3 is CASDSRATNEKLFF. In DNA, the CDR3 is TGCGCCAGCGATAGCAGAGCAACTAATGAAAAACTGTTTTTT. The chain is built from TRBV10-1 and TRBJ1-4; D not resolved. The V gene's germline CDR1 is WNHNN and CDR2 SYGVQD (reference sequence). V lost 8 bases and J 0 bases, leaving 10 bases between the germline ends. The CDR3 totals 14 residues.

The chain is built from TRBV6-6 and TRBJ1-5; a weak D match, TRBD1 (6 bases). Germline V CDR1 and CDR2: MNHNY, SVGAGI (reference sequence). The V and J ends lost 5 bases and 1 base respectively, with 9 bases between them. This CDR3 comprises 14 residues. CDR3 nucleotide sequence: TGTGCCAGCAGTGGGACATCCAGCAATCAGCCCCAGCATTTT. It is translated as CASSGTSSNQPQHF.

The chain recombines TRBV6-6 with TRBJ1-5, with D perhaps TRBD1 (5 bases). The V gene lost 7 bases and the J gene lost 0 bases, with 16 bases spanning the gap. Germline CDR1 MNHNY, CDR2 SVGAGI (reference sequence). The CDR3 has 16 amino acids. CDR3 loop: CASKGTGRYSNQPQHF. The CDR3 nucleotides read TGTGCCAGCAAGGGTACAGGCCGTTATAGCAATCAGCCCCAGCATTTT.

The chain uses TRBV2 and TRBJ2-7; 7 nucleotides match TRBD1. Germline values: CDR1 SNHLY, CDR2 FYNNEI. The CDR3 length is 13 residues. V was clipped by 9 bases and J by 0 bases; unmatched bases: 5. CDR3 protein: CARGGQSSYEQYF. For the CDR3, the DNA is TGTGCCAGAGGGGGACAGAGCTCCTACGAGCAGTACTTC.

The chain couples TRBV4-3 to TRBJ1-2, with D unresolved. CDR3 length: 15 residues. Germline CDR1 LGHNA, CDR2 YSLEER. The V and J ends lost 4 bases and 4 bases respectively, with 16 bases between them. CDR3 loop: CASSPPRSGFYGYTF. CDR3 sequence (DNA): TGCGCCAGCAGCCCCCCCAGGTCGGGATTCTATGGCTACACCTTC.

The chain joins TRBV7-3 to TRBJ2-7, with a weak D call TRBD1 (6 bases). The length of the CDR3 is 12 residues. V was pared by 5 bases and J by 6 bases, with 11 bases between. Per germline, CDR1 SGHTA and CDR2 FQGTGA. The CDR3 DNA reads TGTGCCAGCAGCCTGACAGGTACCGAGCAGTACTTC. Translated: CASSLTGTEQYF.

The rearrangement links TRBV18 to TRBJ1-1; D may be TRBD1 (5 bases). The CDR3 consists of 15 residues. Germline V gives CDR1 KGHSH, CDR2 LQKENI. V was shortened by 2 bases and J by 5 bases, with 15 bases between the two germline ends. As DNA, the CDR3 is TGTGCCAGCTCACCAATTGGGCCTGGGGGGACTGAAGCTTTCTTT. The encoded protein is CASSPIGPGGTEAFF.

The chain links TRBV6-6 to TRBJ1-4; TRBD1 is a possible D gene (5 bases). This CDR3 has 16 amino acids. Trimming shortened V by 2 bases and J by 8 bases, and 18 bases separated the two germline ends. Germline CDR1 is MNHNY and CDR2 is SVGAGI (reference sequence). The DNA for the CDR3 is TGTGCCAGCAGTTACGGAAGGGGATTTGGGTCGGAAAAACTGTTTTTT. It codes for CASSYGRGFGSEKLFF.

The genes are TRBV19 and TRBJ1-1; D might be TRBD1 (6 bases). This CDR3 comprises 11 residues. V was pared by 10 bases and J by 11 bases, with 17 bases between. Germline V gene sequence: CDR1 LNHDA, CDR2 SQIVND (reference sequence). The CDR3: CAIYTGNIAFF. Written as DNA, the CDR3 is TGTGCCATCTACACAGGGAACATTGCTTTCTTT.

This chain uses TRBV11-1 with TRBJ1-1; 9 bases are a match to TRBD1. CDR1 and CDR2 from the germline V gene are SGHAT and FQDESV (reference sequence). There are 14 residues in the CDR3. V lost 5 bases, J lost 4 bases, and 5 bases stayed unmatched. Written as DNA, the CDR3 is TGTGCCAGCAGCCTCCCGACAGGGGGCACTGAAGCTTTCTTT. This gives the protein CASSLPTGGTEAFF.

V usage is TRBV10-3 and J usage is TRBJ2-7; possibly TRBD1 for D (5 bases). Germline CDR1 is ENHRY and CDR2 is SYGVKD. The CDR3 length is 12 residues. V was trimmed by 10 bases and J by 4 bases, leaving 14 bases between them. The CDR3 DNA reads as TGTGCCACGACAGTCCCAGGGTACGAGCAGTACTTC. Encoded protein: CATTVPGYEQYF.

This clone came up a few times. The genes are TRBV4-2 and TRBJ1-1; TRBD1 matches 10 bases. Germline V lookup: CDR1 LGHNA, CDR2 YNFKEQ. There are 18 residues in the CDR3. J gave up 1 base and V 0 bases, and 8 bases lay outside the gene matches. The CDR3 DNA is TGTGCCAGCAGCCAAGATTGGGGACAGGGGATTGGGAACACTGAAGCTTTCTTT. Its protein product is CASSQDWGQGIGNTEAFF.

The chain carries TRBV18 and TRBJ1-3, with D tentatively TRBD1 (5 bases). The CDR3 consists of 17 residues. The V end was cut by 3 bases, the J end by 0 bases, with 15 bases between. In germline, CDR1 is KGHSH, CDR2 LQKENI. The CDR3, as DNA: TGTGCCAGCTCACCTTGGACAAGTTTAGACTCTGGAAACACCATATATTTT. This translates into CASSPWTSLDSGNTIYF.

This sequence joins TRBV21-1 and TRBJ2-7; TRBD2 is taken as the D call from the table, unchecked against the DNA. TRBV21-1 is given as a pseudogene. This CDR3 contains 16 residues. DNA for the CDR3: TGTGCCAGCAGAGCCGCAGTAGCTCACGTGTTAGACGAGCAGTACTTC. Its translation: CASRAAVAHVLDEQYF.

V is TRBV4-2 and J is TRBJ2-3; 13 bases map to TRBD2. CDR3 size: 17 residues. V shed 3 bases, J shed 2 bases, and the junction held 5 bases outside the gene matches. Germline CDR1 is LGHNA and CDR2 is YNFKEQ. The CDR3 spells CASSQAGLAGITDTQYF. The CDR3 DNA reads TGTGCCAGCAGCCAGGCGGGACTAGCGGGGATCACAGATACGCAGTATTTT.

This chain connects TRBV13 to TRBJ1-1; tentatively, D is TRBD1 (6 bases). V shed 5 bases and J shed 2 bases, with 15 bases lying between them. Germline assignment: CDR1 PRHDT and CDR2 FYEKMQ (reference sequence). CDR3 size: 15 residues. CDR3 bases: TGTGCCAGCAGCCCCACCGGGACAACCAACACTGAAGCTTTCTTT. It is translated as CASSPTGTTNTEAFF.

The chain uses TRBV19 and TRBJ2-5, with 7 nucleotides matching TRBD1. Per germline, CDR1 LNHDA and CDR2 SQIVND (reference sequence). The CDR3 spans 13 residues. J lost 4 bases, V lost 5 bases, and 4 bases had no gene match. In DNA, the CDR3 is TGTGCCAGTAGTGTCAACAGGGGAGAGACCCAGTACTTC. Protein: CASSVNRGETQYF. The whole variable domain, remainder taken from reference TRBV19 and TRBJ2-5, is DGGITQSPKYLFRKEGQNVTLSCEQNLNHDAMYWYRQDPGQGLRLIYYSQIVNDFQKGDIAEGYSVSREKKESFPLTVTSAQKNPTAFYLCASSVNRGETQYFGPGTRLLVL.